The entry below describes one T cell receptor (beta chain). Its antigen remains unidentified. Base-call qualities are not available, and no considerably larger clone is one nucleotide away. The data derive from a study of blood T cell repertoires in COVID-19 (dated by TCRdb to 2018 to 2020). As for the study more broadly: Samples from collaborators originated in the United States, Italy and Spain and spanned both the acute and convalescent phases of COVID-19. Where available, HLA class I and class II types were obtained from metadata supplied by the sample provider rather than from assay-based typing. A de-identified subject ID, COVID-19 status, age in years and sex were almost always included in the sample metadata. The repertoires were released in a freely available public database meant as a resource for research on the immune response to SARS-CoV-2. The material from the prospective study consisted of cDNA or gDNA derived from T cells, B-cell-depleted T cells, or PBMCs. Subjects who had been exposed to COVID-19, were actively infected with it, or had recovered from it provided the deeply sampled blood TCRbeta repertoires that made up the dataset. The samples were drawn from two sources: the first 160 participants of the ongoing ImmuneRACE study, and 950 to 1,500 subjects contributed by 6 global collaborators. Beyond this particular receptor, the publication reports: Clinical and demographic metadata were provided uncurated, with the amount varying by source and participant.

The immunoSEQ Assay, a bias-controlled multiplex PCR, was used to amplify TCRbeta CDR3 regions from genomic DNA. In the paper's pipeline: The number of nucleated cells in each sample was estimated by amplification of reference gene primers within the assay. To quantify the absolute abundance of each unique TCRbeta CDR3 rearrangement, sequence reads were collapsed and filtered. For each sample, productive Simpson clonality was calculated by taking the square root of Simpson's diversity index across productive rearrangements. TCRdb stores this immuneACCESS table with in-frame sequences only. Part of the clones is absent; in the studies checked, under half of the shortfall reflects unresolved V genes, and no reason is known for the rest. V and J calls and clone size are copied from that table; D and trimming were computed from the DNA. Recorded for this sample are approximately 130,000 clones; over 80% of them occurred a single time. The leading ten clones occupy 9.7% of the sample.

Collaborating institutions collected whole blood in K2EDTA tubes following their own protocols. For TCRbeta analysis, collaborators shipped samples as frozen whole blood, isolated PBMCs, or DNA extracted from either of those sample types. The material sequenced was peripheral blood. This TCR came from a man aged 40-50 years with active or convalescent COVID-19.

This receptor carries the CDR3 CASSPSQQVWNSPLHF. In nucleotides, the sequence is TGTGCCAGCAGCCCCAGTCAACAGGTTTGGAATTCACCCCTCCACTTT. This receptor chain uses TRBV3-1 (or the pseudogene TRBV3-2) and TRBJ1-6; the D segment could be TRBD1, given 5 matching bases. A distance of 17 bases separates the germline ends of V and J, which lose 4 bases and 7 bases respectively. The CDR3 numbers 16 residues from cysteine through phenylalanine. The DNA shown is the 48-base CDR3, in frame from base 1. The germline V gene (reference sequence) gives CDR1 as LGHDT and CDR2 as YNNKEL.